These T cell receptor beta chains were read from a single sample in a study of OX40 agonist ivuxolimab in advanced cancers. Method: immunoSEQ multiplex PCR; TCRdb's copy keeps in-frame clones and lacks some. Here the sample spans some 70,000 clones, 75% to 90% being singletons. Material: CD4+ or CD8+ T cells sorted from blood, obtained in a trial of the OX40 agonist ivuxolimab. The receptors shown here come from an adult with an advanced solid tumor such as melanoma, head and neck, liver or kidney cancer. Each CDR3 is given with its conserved first and last residue. The D gene is left open where the match is weak. The size of a clone is reported for some rows only, either as once, few or many, or as a class for expanded clones.

V	size	J	D	DNA	CDR3
TRBV29-1	.	TRBJ2-7	TRBD1	TGCAGCGTTGAATCAGGGGGCTCCCTCGAGCAGTACTTC	CSVESGGSLEQYF
TRBV11-3	.	TRBJ2-7	TRBD1	TGTGCCAGCAGCTTTAGACAGGGGAAGCAGTACTTC	CASSFRQGKQYF
TRBV28	.	TRBJ1-4	.	TGTGCCAGCCGCCGCCGGACTAATGAAAAACTGTTTTTT	CASRRRTNEKLFF
TRBV2	.	TRBJ1-5	TRBD1	TGTGCCAGTGGACAGGTTAGCAATCAGCCCCAGCATTTT	CASGQVSNQPQHF
TRBV5-6	.	TRBJ2-7	.	TGTGCCAGCAGCTTGGGATGGGCTCTGAAGGAGCAGTACTTC	CASSLGWALKEQYF
TRBV25-1	.	TRBJ2-7	.	TGTGCCAGCAGTGAATCCCTGGGGCATTCCTACGAGCAGTACTTC	CASSESLGHSYEQYF
TRBV29-1	few	TRBJ2-3	TRBD1	TGCAGCGTGCCGACAGGGGCCCGCGCAGATACGCAGTATTTT	CSVPTGARADTQYF
TRBV10-1	once	TRBJ2-7	.	TGCGCCAGCAGTGAGTCTTGGACAGCGAACTCCTACGAGCAGTACTTC	CASSESWTANSYEQYF
TRBV6-6	.	TRBJ1-1	.	TGTGCCAGCAGTTACGGGTCGCCTCAGAACACTGAAGCTTTCTTT	CASSYGSPQNTEAFF
TRBV6-1	.	TRBJ2-5	.	TGTGCCAGCAGTCCTCGCCGAGAGACCCAGTACTTC	CASSPRRETQYF
TRBV2	.	TRBJ2-1	.	TGTGCCAGCAGTGTGTCTCAGGCCCCCAATGAGCAGTTCTTC	CASSVSQAPNEQFF
TRBV7-2	.	TRBJ1-2	TRBD1	TGTGCCAGCAGCCGCGACAGGGGCCGCTACACCTTC	CASSRDRGRYTF
TRBV6-5	.	TRBJ2-7	.	TGTGCCAGCAGTTGGGGGGGGCCCTCCTACGAGCAGTACTTC	CASSWGGPSYEQYF
TRBV29-1	.	TRBJ2-7	.	TGCAGCGTTGAAGAAGGGCTCTCCGAGCAGTACTTC	CSVEEGLSEQYF
TRBV9	.	TRBJ2-5	.	TGTGCCAGCAGCGTAGGGCGAGGGGTGGGCGAAGAGACCCAGTACTTC	CASSVGRGVGEETQYF
TRBV30	once	TRBJ1-1	.	TGTGCCTGGTCGGGAGGGGGGGGCGATTGGTCTAACACTGAAGCTTTCTTT	CAWSGGGGDWSNTEAFF
TRBV2	.	TRBJ2-7	.	TGTGCCAGCAGTGAAGTGGAGACCTACGAGCAGTACTTC	CASSEVETYEQYF
TRBV27	once	TRBJ2-7	.	TGTGCCAGCAGTTCACAGGGAGAGGGGTACGAGCAGTACTTC	CASSSQGEGYEQYF
TRBV11-1	.	TRBJ2-3	.	TGTGCCAGCAGCCATTTACAGGGCACAGATACGCAGTATTTT	CASSHLQGTDTQYF
TRBV18	.	TRBJ2-7	.	TGTGCCAGCTCACCAAGCGGTGGAAAGGGCGAGCAGTACTTC	CASSPSGGKGEQYF
TRBV4-3	.	TRBJ2-2	.	TGCGCCAGCAGCCGTTCCCGGGGGGCCTACACCGGGGAGCTGTTTTTT	CASSRSRGAYTGELFF
TRBV29-1	.	TRBJ2-3	.	TGCAGCGTTGAAAGAGCAGGTACGCAGTATTTT	CSVERAGTQYF
TRBV6-1	.	TRBJ1-2	.	TGTGCCAGCAGGGACAAGACTGGGGGCTACACCTTC	CASRDKTGGYTF
TRBV28	.	TRBJ2-7	.	TGTGCCAGCCCCCCGGACTGGTACGAGCAGTACTTC	CASPPDWYEQYF
TRBV18	.	TRBJ1-5	TRBD1	TGTGCCAGCTCTCAGGGACAGGGACTCGAGAGGCCCCAGCATTTT	CASSQGQGLERPQHF
TRBV10-3	.	TRBJ2-7	TRBD1	TGTGCCACCCGGGACAGGGTCTCCTACGAGCAGTACTTC	CATRDRVSYEQYF
TRBV30	.	TRBJ1-5	.	TGTGCCTGGAGTACCGGCAGTTGGAGCAATCAGCCCCAGCATTTT	CAWSTGSWSNQPQHF
TRBV6-1	.	TRBJ2-2	.	TGTGCCAGCAGTGAATTCAGGGCCGGGGAGCTGTTTTTT	CASSEFRAGELFF